The next 2 T cell receptor beta chains were all read from a single sample in a study of blood T cell repertoires in COVID-19. The assay was immunoSEQ multiplex PCR, and TCRdb's table has in-frame clones only and misses some. The sample has about 150,000 clones, roughly 90% seen once. What was sequenced was PBMCs or T cells enriched from blood (not recorded which). The source of these receptors is a woman in her forties or fifties who had recovered from COVID-19.

The V and J genes are TRBV5-1 and TRBJ1-5, with D hard to call. This CDR3 is 13 amino acids long. Germline V gives CDR1 SGHRS, CDR2 YFSETQ. V lost 4 bases and J 6 bases, leaving 11 bases between the germline ends. This CDR3 reads CASSLTAGQPQHF. The DNA for the CDR3 is TGCGCCAGCAGCCTAACAGCGGGTCAGCCCCAGCATTTT. The whole variable domain, remainder taken from reference TRBV5-1 and TRBJ1-5, is KAGVTQTPRYLIKTRGQQVTLSCSPISGHRSVSWYQQTPGQGLQFLFEYFSETQRNKGNFPGRFSGRQFSNSRSEMNVSTLELGDSALYLCASSLTAGQPQHFGDGTRLSIL.

V gene TRBV6-5 combines with J gene TRBJ1-1; 9 bases line up with TRBD1. The CDR3 has 15 amino acids. V dropped 5 bases and J dropped 0; count of bases not matched to a gene: 4. Germline lookup yields CDR1 MNHEY and CDR2 SVGAGI. The DNA for the CDR3 is TGTGCCAGCAGTCACGACAGGGGGGTGAACACTGAAGCTTTCTTT. Its protein is CASSHDRGVNTEAFF.